The 8 T cell receptor beta chains presented below share a single source sample, sequenced in a study of CD8 T cells in Susac syndrome. Reverse transcription of 0.5 to 1 ug RNA used random hexamers. TCRdb reprocessed the immunoSEQ multiplex PCR reads with MiXCR, giving one entry per CDR3 protein. Seen here are around 130,000 distinct CDR3 sequences, over 80% observed once, and the top ten hold around 0.5%. Sequencing was performed on CD8+ T cells from PBMCs. The receptor source for this set is a human donor with multiple sclerosis.

The V and J genes are TRBV7-9 and TRBJ1-1, with D uncertain. The CDR3 is 11 residues long. V lost 5 bases, J lost 4 bases, and 5 bases lay in between. The germline gives CDR1 SEHNR, CDR2 FQNEAQ (reference sequence). CDR3 sequence reads: CASSPRTEAFF. The CDR3, as DNA: TGTGCCAGCAGCCCTCGCACTGAAGCTTTCTTT. The full variable domain, in which reference TRBV7-9 and TRBJ1-1 provide the parts outside the CDR3, is DTGVSQNPRHKITKRGQNVTFRCDPISEHNRLYWYRQTLGQGPEFLTYFQNEAQLEKSRLLSDRFSAERPKGSFSTLEIQRTEQGDSAMYLCASSPRTEAFFGQGTRLTVV.

The chain uses TRBV7-9 and TRBJ1-6, with D perhaps matching TRBD1 (5 bases). Germline CDR1 and CDR2: SEHNR and FQNEAQ (reference sequence). Trimming removed 8 bases from V and 4 bases from J, with 12 bases in between. The CDR3 is 14 residues long. The CDR3 DNA is TGTGCCAGCCCGACCGGGGGATATAATTCACCCCTCCACTTT. Translation gives CASPTGGYNSPLHF.

The rearrangement links TRBV7-9 to TRBJ2-1, with D uncertain. Germline V CDR1 and CDR2: SEHNR, FQNEAQ (reference sequence). This CDR3 spans 16 amino acids. Between the trimmed V and J ends, which lost 4 bases and 4 bases, there was a span of 17 bases. The CDR3 region has the DNA TGTGCCAGCAGCTCCATTCGACTGAGAAAATACAATGAGCAGTTCTTC. This translates into CASSSIRLRKYNEQFF.

This chain links TRBV6-5 with TRBJ2-1, with a tentative D call TRBD2 (6 bases). Germline values: CDR1 MNHEY, CDR2 SVGAGI. Trimming removed 2 bases from V and 1 base from J, with 15 bases in between. The length of the CDR3 is 17 residues. The CDR3 sequence: CASSYGSGVGSYNEQFF. For the CDR3, the DNA is TGTGCCAGCAGTTACGGGTCGGGAGTAGGTTCCTACAATGAGCAGTTCTTC.

Here the CDR3 DNA reads TGTGCCAGCAGCGTAGGGGGCTCGCTAAATAATGAGCAGTTCTTC. Amino acids: CASSVGGSLNNEQFF. The rearrangement links TRBV9 to TRBJ2-1; TRBD1 is a possible D gene (5 bases). The CDR3 has 15 amino acids. Trimming removed 0 bases from V and 7 bases from J, with 14 bases in between. CDR1 and CDR2 from the germline V gene are SGDLS and YYNGEE.

The chain recombines TRBV4-1 with TRBJ2-5, with D hard to call. This CDR3 has 15 residues. Germline V gives CDR1 MGHRA, CDR2 YSYEKL. V was cut by 0 bases and J by 5 bases, with 13 bases left in between. The CDR3, as DNA: TGCGCCAGCAGCCAAGAGGGCAGAGGCATGGAGACCCAGTACTTC. This translates into CASSQEGRGMETQYF.

This clonotype was detected once. The chain uses TRBV12-3 or TRBV12-4 and TRBJ2-6, with a possible D match to TRBD1 (6 bases). CDR3 length: 17 residues. V was trimmed by 2 bases and J by 0 bases, leaving 11 bases between them. DNA for the CDR3: TGTGCCAGCAGTTTAATGGTAGGGGGCTCTGGGGCCAACGTCCTGACTTTC. Residues: CASSLMVGGSGANVLTF.

The rearrangement joins TRBV4-1 to TRBJ1-6; no definite D call. Trimming took 0 bases from V and 7 from J, leaving 10 bases between them. Germline V gene lookup returns CDR1 MGHRA and CDR2 YSYEKL. The CDR3 is 15 amino acids. The CDR3 DNA sequence: TGCGCCAGCAGCCAAGAAGCCGGGCCAAATTCACCCCTCCACTTT. Its translation is CASSQEAGPNSPLHF.